The following is a T cell receptor beta chain sequence with its context. The CDR3 covers 17 residues. Germline V gives CDR1 MGHRA, CDR2 YSYEKL. V lost 0 bases and J lost 2, with 15 bases in between. This sample is drawn from a study of cytomegalovirus exposure and HLA in healthy donors. Here immunoSEQ multiplex PCR was the method, and the copy in TCRdb shows in-frame clones only, minus some. The sample has about 240,000 clones; just under 90% are singletons. Sequenced: PBMCs. The rearrangement uses TRBV4-1 and TRBJ2-3, with D tentatively TRBD2 (6 bases). The TCR sequence derives from a young man in good health and CMV-seronegative. CDR3 nucleotide sequence: TGCGCCAGCAGCCAAGAGAATAGTGCGGGGATCACAGATACGCAGTATTTT. Its protein product is CASSQENSAGITDTQYF.